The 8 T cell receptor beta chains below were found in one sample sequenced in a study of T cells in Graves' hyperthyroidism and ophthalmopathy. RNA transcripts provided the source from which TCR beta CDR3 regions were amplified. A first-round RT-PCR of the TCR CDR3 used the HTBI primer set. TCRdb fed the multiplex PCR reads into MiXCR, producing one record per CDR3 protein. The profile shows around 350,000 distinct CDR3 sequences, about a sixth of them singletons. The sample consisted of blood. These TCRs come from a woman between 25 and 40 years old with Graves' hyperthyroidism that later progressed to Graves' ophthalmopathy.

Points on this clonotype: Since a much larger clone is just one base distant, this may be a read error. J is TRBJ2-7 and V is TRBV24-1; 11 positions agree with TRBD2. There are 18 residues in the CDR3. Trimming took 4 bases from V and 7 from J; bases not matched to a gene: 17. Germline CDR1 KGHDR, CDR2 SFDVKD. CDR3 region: CATSEIASGGPDYNEQYF. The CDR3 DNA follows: TGTGCCACCAGTGAAATAGCTAGCGGGGGGCCCGATTACAATGAGCAGTACTTC.

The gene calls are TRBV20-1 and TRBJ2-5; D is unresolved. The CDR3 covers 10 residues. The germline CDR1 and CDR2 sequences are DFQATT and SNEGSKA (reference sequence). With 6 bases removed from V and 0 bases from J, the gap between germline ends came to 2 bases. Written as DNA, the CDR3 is TGCAGTGCGGACCAAGAGACCCAGTACTTC. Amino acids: CSADQETQYF.

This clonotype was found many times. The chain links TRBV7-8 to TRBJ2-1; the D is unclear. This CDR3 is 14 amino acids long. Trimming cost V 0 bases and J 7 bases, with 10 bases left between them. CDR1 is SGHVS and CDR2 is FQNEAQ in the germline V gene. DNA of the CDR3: TGTGCCAGCAGCTTAGCAAGGTCTCAGAATGAGCAGTTCTTC. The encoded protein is CASSLARSQNEQFF.

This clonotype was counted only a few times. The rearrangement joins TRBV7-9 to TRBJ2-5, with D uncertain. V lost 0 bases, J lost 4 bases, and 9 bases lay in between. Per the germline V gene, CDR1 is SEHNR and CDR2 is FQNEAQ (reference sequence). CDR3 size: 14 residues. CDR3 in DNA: TGTGCCAGCAGCTTAGCCAGCTTCGTAGAGACCCAGTACTTC. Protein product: CASSLASFVETQYF.

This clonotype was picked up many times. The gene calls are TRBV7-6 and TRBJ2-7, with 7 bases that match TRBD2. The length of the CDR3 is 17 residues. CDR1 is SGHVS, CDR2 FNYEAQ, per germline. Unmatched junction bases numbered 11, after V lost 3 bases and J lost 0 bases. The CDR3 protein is CASSLEAAGEVSYEQYF. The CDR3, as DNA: TGTGCCAGCAGCTTGGAGGCGGCGGGAGAGGTCTCCTACGAGCAGTACTTC.

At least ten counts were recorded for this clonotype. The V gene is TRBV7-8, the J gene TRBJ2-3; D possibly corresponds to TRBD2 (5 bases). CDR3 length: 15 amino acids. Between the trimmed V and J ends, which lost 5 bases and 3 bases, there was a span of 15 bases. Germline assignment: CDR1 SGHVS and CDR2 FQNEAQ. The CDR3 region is CASSRRGAETDTQYF. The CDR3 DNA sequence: TGTGCCAGCAGCAGACGGGGAGCCGAGACAGATACGCAGTATTTT. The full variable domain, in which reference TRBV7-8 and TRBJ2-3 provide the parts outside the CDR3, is GAGVSQSPRYKVAKRGQDVALRCDPISGHVSLFWYQQALGQGPEFLTYFQNEAQLDKSGLPSDRFFAERPEGSVSTLKIQRTQQEDSAVYLCASSRRGAETDTQYFGPGTRLTVL.

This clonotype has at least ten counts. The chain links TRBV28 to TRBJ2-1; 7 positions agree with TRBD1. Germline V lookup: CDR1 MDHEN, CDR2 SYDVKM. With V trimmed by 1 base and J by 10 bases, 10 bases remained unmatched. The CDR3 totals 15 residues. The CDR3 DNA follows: TGTGCCAGCAGTTTATCCGACAGGGTGTGGGGGGAGCAGTTCTTC. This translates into CASSLSDRVWGEQFF. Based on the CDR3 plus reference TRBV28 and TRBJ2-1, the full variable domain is DVKVTQSSRYLVKRTGEKVFLECVQDMDHENMFWYRQDPGLGLRLIYFSYDVKMKEKGDIPEGYSVSREKKERFSLILESASTNQTSMYLCASSLSDRVWGEQFFGPGTRLTVL.

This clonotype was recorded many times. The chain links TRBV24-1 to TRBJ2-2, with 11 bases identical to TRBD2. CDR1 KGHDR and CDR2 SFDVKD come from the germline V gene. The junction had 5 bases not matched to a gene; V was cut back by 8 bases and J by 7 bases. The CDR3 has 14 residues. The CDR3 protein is CATNPGTSGGELFF. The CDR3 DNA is TGTGCCACCAACCCCGGGACTAGCGGCGGGGAGCTGTTTTTT.